This T cell receptor (beta chain) was identified during a study of blood T cells in healthy people across ages. Trimming took off 1 base at V and 6 bases at J, with 14 bases between the two ends. Germline V gives CDR1 SGHTA, CDR2 FQGTGA. CDR3 length: 15 residues. As to this clonotype: What it binds is unknown.

The use of a sample-barcoded 5' primer and a J-beta primer mix characterized a second PCR of roughly 6 to 11 cycles. The template-switch adaptor, which had 12 random nucleotides, put a tag on each cDNA molecule. TCRdb reprocessed the 5' RACE reads with MiXCR, giving one entry per CDR3 protein. The data hold around 650,000 distinct CDR3 sequences, with about 43% observed a single time. Study observations and caveats: The long-lived group displayed more naive CD4+ cells, plus higher diversity, than the aged donors did. Older age went with lower TCR beta diversity per million T cells, in a roughly linear way.

Sequenced input: blood. The chain links TRBV7-3 to TRBJ2-3; D might be TRBD1 (5 bases). The receptor comes from an elderly man in good health. The CDR3 region has the DNA TGTGCCAGCAGCTTAAAAACAGGAAAATTTGATACGCAGTATTTT. Protein product: CASSLKTGKFDTQYF.